This T cell receptor beta chain was recovered during a study of T cell repertoires in cytomegalovirus infection. In regard to this clonotype: Its antigen is still unknown.

CDR3 size: 15 residues. Per germline, CDR1 SGHDT and CDR2 YYEEEE. Trimming removed 5 bases from V and 4 bases from J, with 16 bases in between. Via MiXCR, TCRdb re-called the reads, giving one row per CDR3 protein. The sample holds approximately 910,000 distinct CDR3 sequences, approximately 31% seen once. V gene TRBV5-6 combines with J gene TRBJ2-1; D is tentatively TRBD1 or TRBD2 (5 bases each). The sequence came from a human donor in good health (CMV status not recorded). Some clones in this sample may be carry-over from other donors' samples. Sequencing used cultured CD8+ T cells from PBMCs, obtained from culture after CMV antigen stimulation. The CDR3 nucleotides are TGTGCCAGCAGGAATGACCCAGGGACGTACAATGAGCAGTTCTTC. Encoded protein: CASRNDPGTYNEQFF.